A selection of T cell receptor beta chains follows, all from one sample in a study of T cell changes during pregnancy in multiple sclerosis. Assay used: immunoSEQ multiplex PCR; TCRdb lists only in-frame clones, some missing. The table has around 50,000 clones, 85% to 95% seen once. The sequenced sample was CD4+ T cells from peripheral blood mononuclear cells, obtained in the first trimester of pregnancy. The receptors stem from a female donor with multiple sclerosis, enrolled in a pregnancy study. Each CDR3 is given with its conserved first and last residue. D genes are given only for firm matches. Size tells how often a clone was seen (once, few, many) or the class of an expanded clone, and some rows leave it out.

V	J	size	D	CDR3	DNA
TRBV5-1	TRBJ1-6	-	-	CASSGGGENSPLHF	TGCGCCAGCAGCGGCGGAGGGGAAAATTCACCCCTCCACTTT
TRBV10-3	TRBJ1-1	-	-	CAISVEGGGRTEAFF	TGTGCCATCAGTGTCGAGGGGGGGGGAAGGACTGAAGCTTTCTTT
TRBV19	TRBJ2-1	once	TRBD2	CASSQTGTSGLGEQFF	TGTGCCAGTAGTCAAACCGGGACTAGCGGGTTAGGTGAGCAGTTCTTC
TRBV28	TRBJ1-5	-	TRBD1	CASTGQVLSNQPQHF	TGTGCCAGCACCGGACAGGTCCTTAGCAATCAGCCCCAGCATTTT
TRBV19	TRBJ1-5	-	-	CASSSHSGGNQPQHF	TGTGCCAGTAGTTCTCACAGTGGTGGCAATCAGCCCCAGCATTTT
TRBV5-1	TRBJ2-7	-	-	CASSLSRGIYEQYF	TGCGCCAGCAGCTTGTCTCGGGGGATCTACGAGCAGTACTTC
TRBV5-5	TRBJ2-3	-	-	CASSWGSGVAGDTQYF	TGTGCCAGCAGCTGGGGGTCGGGGGTAGCTGGAGATACGCAGTATTTT
TRBV27	TRBJ1-2	once	-	CASSLSGGANYGYTF	TGTGCCAGCAGTTTATCGGGGGGGGCTAACTATGGCTACACCTTC
TRBV9	TRBJ2-3	-	TRBD1	CASSVNQGAREKTVDTQYF	TGTGCCAGCAGCGTCAACCAGGGGGCGAGGGAAAAAACTGTGGATACGCAGTATTTT
TRBV5-1	TRBJ2-3	-	TRBD2	CASSGSGGRPGTDTQYF	TGCGCCAGCAGCGGTAGCGGGGGGCGACCCGGCACAGATACGCAGTATTTT
TRBV7-2	TRBJ2-1	-	TRBD2	CASSLALIAGGEQFF	TGTGCCAGCAGCTTAGCGCTGATAGCGGGGGGTGAGCAGTTCTTC
TRBV19	TRBJ1-2	-	-	CASTVDFNYGYTF	TGTGCCAGTACTGTGGACTTTAACTATGGCTACACCTTC
TRBV2	TRBJ1-5	-	-	CASSEGVFSGNQPQHF	TGTGCCAGCAGTGAAGGTGTCTTTTCAGGCAATCAGCCCCAGCATTTT
TRBV6-1	TRBJ1-1	-	-	CASSAGSMNTEAFF	TGTGCCAGCAGCGCGGGGTCAATGAACACTGAAGCTTTCTTT
TRBV5-1	TRBJ1-1	-	-	CASSLAQLNTEAFF	TGCGCCAGCAGCTTGGCACAGCTGAACACTGAAGCTTTCTTT
TRBV11-2	TRBJ1-2	-	TRBD1	CASSPIRGDRGFIDYGYTF	TGTGCCAGCAGCCCAATAAGGGGGGACAGGGGCTTTATTGACTATGGCTACACCTTC
TRBV30	TRBJ2-3	-	-	CTGTTTGTQYF	TGTACCGGGACAACCACCGGTACGCAGTATTTT
TRBV15	TRBJ2-3	-	TRBD2	CATSRGGTSGVLDTQYF	TGTGCCACCAGCAGAGGGGGGACTAGCGGGGTGTTAGATACGCAGTATTTT
TRBV9	TRBJ1-1	-	-	CASSVRQANAEAFF	TGTGCCAGCAGCGTACGCCAGGCCAACGCTGAAGCTTTCTTT
TRBV7-2	TRBJ2-1	-	TRBD1	CASSHSTGTGGGNEQFF	TGTGCCAGCAGCCACTCAACCGGGACAGGGGGAGGGAATGAGCAGTTCTTC
TRBV5-1	TRBJ2-2	-	-	CASRQENTGELFF	TGCGCCAGCAGACAGGAGAACACCGGGGAGCTGTTTTTT
TRBV19	TRBJ1-5	-	-	CASSISGTYSNQPQHF	TGTGCCAGTAGTATATCAGGGACTTATAGCAATCAGCCCCAGCATTTT
TRBV10-3	TRBJ1-3	-	-	CAIGGRGDSGNTIYF	TGTGCCATCGGCGGTCGGGGAGACTCTGGAAACACCATATATTTT
TRBV7-6	TRBJ2-5	-	-	CASRIEETQYF	TGTGCCAGCAGAATCGAAGAGACCCAGTACTTC
TRBV18	TRBJ2-3	-	TRBD2	CASSPINLGLGHTQYF	TGTGCCAGCTCACCAATAAACCTAGGACTAGGGCATACGCAGTATTTT
TRBV15	TRBJ1-2	once	-	CATSRGPGDGYTF	TGTGCCACCAGCAGGGGGCCAGGGGATGGCTACACCTTC
TRBV15	TRBJ2-3	-	TRBD2	CATSRREGTDTQYF	TGTGCCACCTCCAGGAGGGAGGGGACAGATACGCAGTATTTT
TRBV7-8	TRBJ1-2	-	TRBD1	CASSLALGGTGVYGYTF	TGTGCCAGCAGCTTAGCGCTCGGTGGGACAGGCGTCTATGGCTACACCTTC
TRBV5-1	TRBJ1-6	-	TRBD1	CASKGSTGTGMSPLHF	TGCGCCAGCAAGGGTTCGACCGGGACAGGGATGTCACCCCTCCACTTT
TRBV10-3	TRBJ1-4	-	-	CAISVGGAGEKLFF	TGTGCCATCAGTGTAGGAGGGGCGGGTGAAAAACTGTTTTTT
TRBV19	TRBJ2-7	-	-	CATRGGISYEQYF	TGTGCCACCAGGGGAGGGATATCCTACGAGCAGTACTTC
TRBV6-5	TRBJ1-1	-	-	CASSYSGDIGTEAFF	TGTGCCAGCAGTTACTCAGGGGACATTGGTACTGAAGCTTTCTTT
TRBV5-1	TRBJ2-5	-	TRBD2	CASALSGGIVQETQYF	TGCGCCAGCGCCCTTAGCGGGGGTATCGTCCAAGAGACCCAGTACTTC
TRBV7-3	TRBJ2-3	-	TRBD2	CASSGRTSGDNTDTQYF	TGTGCCAGCAGCGGGCGGACTAGCGGGGACAACACAGATACGCAGTATTTT
TRBV14	TRBJ1-1	-	-	CASSHIRAEAFF	TGTGCCAGCAGCCATATCCGGGCTGAAGCTTTCTTT
TRBV18	TRBJ1-1	-	-	CASHSGVTEAFF	TGTGCCAGCCACTCGGGGGTTACTGAAGCTTTCTTT
TRBV10-3	TRBJ1-1	-	TRBD1	CAISESDRGNTEAFF	TGTGCCATCAGTGAGAGCGACAGGGGGAACACTGAAGCTTTCTTT
TRBV4-1	TRBJ1-1	-	-	CASSQDEVMNTEAFF	TGCGCCAGCAGCCAAGATGAGGTGATGAACACTGAAGCTTTCTTT
TRBV9	TRBJ1-2	-	-	CASREDTGGASGYTF	TGTGCCAGCAGGGAAGACACGGGAGGGGCGTCGGGCTACACCTTC
TRBV5-1	TRBJ1-4	-	-	CASSLMTDSNEKLFF	TGCGCCAGCAGCTTGATGACAGACTCGAATGAAAAACTGTTTTTT
TRBV5-4	TRBJ2-3	once	-	CASSFPGAPTDTQYF	TGTGCCAGCAGCTTCCCGGGAGCCCCCACAGATACGCAGTATTTT
TRBV15	TRBJ2-1	-	-	CATSEGGVRDNEQFF	TGTGCCACCAGCGAAGGGGGGGTAAGGGACAATGAGCAGTTCTTC
TRBV6-5	TRBJ1-3	-	-	CASSYSNSHSGNTIYF	TGTGCCAGCAGTTACTCGAACAGTCACTCTGGAAACACCATATATTTT
TRBV2	TRBJ2-5	once	-	CASQPRGPRTQETQYF	TGTGCCAGCCAACCCAGGGGACCGAGGACGCAAGAGACCCAGTACTTC
TRBV29-1	TRBJ2-1	-	-	CSVGGEQFF	TGCAGCGTTGGCGGGGAGCAGTTCTTC
TRBV7-9	TRBJ2-3	-	TRBD2	CASSLGPGGRLSTDTQYF	TGTGCCAGCAGCTTAGGTCCGGGGGGACGACTTAGCACAGATACGCAGTATTTT
TRBV27	TRBJ2-5	-	TRBD1	CASSFGTGGTGDQYF	TGTGCCAGCAGTTTTGGGACAGGGGGGACAGGAGACCAGTACTTC
TRBV7-9	TRBJ2-7	-	-	CASSLGVAGAYEQYF	TGTGCCAGCAGCTTAGGAGTGGCGGGGGCTTACGAGCAGTACTTC
TRBV19	TRBJ2-3	-	-	CASSSPIATQYF	TGTGCCAGTAGTAGCCCGATAGCCACGCAGTATTTT
TRBV11-2	TRBJ2-6	-	TRBD1	CASSLDQGAGANVLTF	TGTGCCAGCAGCTTAGACCAGGGGGCCGGGGCCAACGTCCTGACTTTC
TRBV7-3	TRBJ2-5	-	-	CASSFLARGDKQGRETQYF	TGTGCCAGCAGCTTCCTCGCCCGGGGGGACAAACAGGGACGAGAGACCCAGTACTTC
TRBV5-1	TRBJ1-4	-	TRBD1	CASSGQGRGEKLFF	TGCGCCAGCAGCGGACAGGGGAGAGGTGAAAAACTGTTTTTT
TRBV7-6	TRBJ2-1	-	-	CASSPLTGAPRGYNEQFF	TGTGCCAGCAGCCCGCTAACAGGAGCCCCCCGAGGCTACAATGAGCAGTTCTTC
TRBV18	TRBJ1-1	-	-	CASSEVEGTEAFF	TGTGCCAGCTCAGAGGTCGAGGGCACTGAAGCTTTCTTT
TRBV27	TRBJ1-6	-	-	CASSLRGFQGSNSPLHF	TGTGCCAGCAGTTTAAGGGGATTTCAGGGGAGCAATTCACCCCTCCACTTT